These T cell receptor beta chains were read from a single sample in a study of blood T cell repertoires in COVID-19. Profiling relied on immunoSEQ multiplex PCR, and the TCRdb table lists in-frame clones only, not all of them. The sample holds about 50,000 clones, about 91% seen once. The sequencing input was peripheral blood. These TCRs come from a man aged 50-59 years with active COVID-19. Both conserved end residues are part of each CDR3. The D gene is left open where the match is weak. Clone size is stated in some rows and not others, as once, few, many or a class when expanded.

clone size: NA
J gene: TRBJ2-5
D gene: NA
V gene: TRBV18
CDR3 DNA: TGTGCCAGCTCACCCCAGGCATCAGAGACCCAGTACTTC
CDR3 protein: CASSPQASETQYF

clone size: NA
J gene: TRBJ2-7
D gene: TRBD2
V gene: TRBV7-2
CDR3 DNA: TGTGCCAGCAGCTTAGGAGGTGGGCTAGCGGGAGGGAGTATCGAGCAGTACTTC
CDR3 protein: CASSLGGGLAGGSIEQYF

clone size: NA
J gene: TRBJ2-7
D gene: TRBD1
V gene: TRBV2
CDR3 DNA: TGTGCCAGCAGTGGGAATCCGGGGACAGGGGTTTACGAGCAGTACTTC
CDR3 protein: CASSGNPGTGVYEQYF

clone size: NA
J gene: TRBJ2-5
D gene: NA
V gene: TRBV6-6
CDR3 DNA: TGTGCCAGCGGGGGCGGGGGAAGGGAGACCCAGTACTTC
CDR3 protein: CASGGGGRETQYF

clone size: NA
J gene: TRBJ1-2
D gene: NA
V gene: TRBV18
CDR3 DNA: TGTGCCAGCTCACCACCGGCAGGTGTTGAAGGCTACACCTTC
CDR3 protein: CASSPPAGVEGYTF

clone size: NA
J gene: TRBJ2-7
D gene: NA
V gene: TRBV4-2
CDR3 DNA: TGTGCCAGCAGCCAAGATTGGGCAGATGTAAAGCAGTACTTC
CDR3 protein: CASSQDWADVKQYF

clone size: NA
J gene: TRBJ2-7
D gene: TRBD1
V gene: TRBV7-9
CDR3 DNA: TGTGCCAGCATCCCCGAGGGGGACAGGGCCTCCTACGAGCAGTACTTC
CDR3 protein: CASIPEGDRASYEQYF

clone size: NA
J gene: TRBJ2-3
D gene: NA
V gene: TRBV6-6
CDR3 DNA: TGTGCCAGCAGTACAGGGTCAGATACGCAGTATTTT
CDR3 protein: CASSTGSDTQYF

clone size: NA
J gene: TRBJ2-7
D gene: TRBD1
V gene: TRBV24-1
CDR3 DNA: TGTGCCACCAGTGACCCGACAGGGGACTACGAGCAGTACTTC
CDR3 protein: CATSDPTGDYEQYF

clone size: once
J gene: TRBJ2-7
D gene: TRBD2
V gene: TRBV28
CDR3 DNA: TGTGCCAGCATGGTGGCGGGAGGGCCCCACGAGCAGTACTTC
CDR3 protein: CASMVAGGPHEQYF

clone size: NA
J gene: TRBJ2-5
D gene: TRBD1
V gene: TRBV7-9
CDR3 DNA: TGTGCCAGCAGCCCAGGGGGTAAAGGGGCCCAAGAGACCCAGTACTTC
CDR3 protein: CASSPGGKGAQETQYF